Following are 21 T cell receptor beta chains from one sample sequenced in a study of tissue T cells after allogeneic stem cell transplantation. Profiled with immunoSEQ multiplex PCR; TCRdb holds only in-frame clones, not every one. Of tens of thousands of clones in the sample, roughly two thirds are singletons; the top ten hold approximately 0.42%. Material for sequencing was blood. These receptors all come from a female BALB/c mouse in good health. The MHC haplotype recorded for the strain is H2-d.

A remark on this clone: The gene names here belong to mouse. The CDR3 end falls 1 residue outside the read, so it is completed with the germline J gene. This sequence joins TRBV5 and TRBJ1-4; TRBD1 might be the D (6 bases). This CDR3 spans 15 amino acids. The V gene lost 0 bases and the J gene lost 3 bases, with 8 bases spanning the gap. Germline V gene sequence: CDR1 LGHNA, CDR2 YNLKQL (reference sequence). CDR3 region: CASSQEGGANERLFF. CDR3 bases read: TGTGCCAGCAGCCAAGAAGGGGGGGCCAACGAAAGATTATTT.

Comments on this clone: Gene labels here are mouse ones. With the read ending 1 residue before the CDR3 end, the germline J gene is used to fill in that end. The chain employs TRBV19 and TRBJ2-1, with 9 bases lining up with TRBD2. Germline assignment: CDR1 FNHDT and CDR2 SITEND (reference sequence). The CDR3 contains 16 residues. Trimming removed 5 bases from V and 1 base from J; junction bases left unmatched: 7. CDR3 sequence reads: CASRWGGALNYAEQFF. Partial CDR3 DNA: TGTGCCAGCAGATGGGGGGGCGCCCTCAACTATGCTGAGCAGTTC.

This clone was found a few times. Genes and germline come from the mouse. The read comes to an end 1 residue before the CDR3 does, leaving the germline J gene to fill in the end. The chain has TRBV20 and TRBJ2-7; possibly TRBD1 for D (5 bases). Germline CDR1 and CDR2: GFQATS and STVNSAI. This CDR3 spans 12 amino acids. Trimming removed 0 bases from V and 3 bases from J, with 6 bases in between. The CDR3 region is CGARERGYEQYF. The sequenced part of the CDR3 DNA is TGTGGTGCTAGGGAAAGGGGCTATGAACAGTAC.

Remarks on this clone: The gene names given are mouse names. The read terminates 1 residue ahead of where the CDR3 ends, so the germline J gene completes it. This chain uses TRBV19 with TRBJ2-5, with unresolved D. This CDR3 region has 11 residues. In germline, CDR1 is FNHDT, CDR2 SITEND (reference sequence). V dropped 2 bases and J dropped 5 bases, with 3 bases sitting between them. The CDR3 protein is CASSITDTQYF. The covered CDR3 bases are TGTGCCAGCAGTATCACAGACACCCAGTAC.

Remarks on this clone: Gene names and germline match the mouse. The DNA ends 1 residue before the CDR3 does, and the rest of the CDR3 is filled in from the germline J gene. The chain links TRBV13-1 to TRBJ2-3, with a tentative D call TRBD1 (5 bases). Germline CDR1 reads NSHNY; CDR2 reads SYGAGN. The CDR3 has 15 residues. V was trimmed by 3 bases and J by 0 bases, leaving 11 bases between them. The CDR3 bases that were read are TGTGCCAGCAGTGGACAGTCTTATAGTGCAGAAACGCTGTAT. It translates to CASSGQSYSAETLY. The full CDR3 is CASSGQSYSAETLYF.

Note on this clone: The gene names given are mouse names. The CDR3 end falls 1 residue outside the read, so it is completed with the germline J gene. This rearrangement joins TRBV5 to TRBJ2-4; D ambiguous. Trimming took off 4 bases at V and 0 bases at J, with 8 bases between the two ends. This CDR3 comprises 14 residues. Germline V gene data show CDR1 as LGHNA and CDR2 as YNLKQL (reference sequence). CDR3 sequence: CASSPHNSQNTLYF. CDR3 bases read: TGTGCCAGCAGCCCCCACAATAGTCAAAACACCTTGTAC.

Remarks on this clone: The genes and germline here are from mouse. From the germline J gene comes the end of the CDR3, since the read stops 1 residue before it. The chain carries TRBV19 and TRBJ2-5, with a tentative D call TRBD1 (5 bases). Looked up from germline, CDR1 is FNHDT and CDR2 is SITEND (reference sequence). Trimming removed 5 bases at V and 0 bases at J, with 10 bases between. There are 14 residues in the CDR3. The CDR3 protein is CASSLGHNQDTQYF. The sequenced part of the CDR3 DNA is TGTGCCAGCAGCCTCGGACATAACCAAGACACCCAGTAC.

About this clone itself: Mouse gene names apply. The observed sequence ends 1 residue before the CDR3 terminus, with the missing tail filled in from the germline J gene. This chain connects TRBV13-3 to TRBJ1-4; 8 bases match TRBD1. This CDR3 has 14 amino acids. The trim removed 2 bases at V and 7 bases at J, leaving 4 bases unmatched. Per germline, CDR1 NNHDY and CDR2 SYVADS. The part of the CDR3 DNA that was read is TGTGCCAGCAGTGACCGACAGGGGCCCGAAAGATTATTT. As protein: CASSDRQGPERLF. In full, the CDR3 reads CASSDRQGPERLFF.

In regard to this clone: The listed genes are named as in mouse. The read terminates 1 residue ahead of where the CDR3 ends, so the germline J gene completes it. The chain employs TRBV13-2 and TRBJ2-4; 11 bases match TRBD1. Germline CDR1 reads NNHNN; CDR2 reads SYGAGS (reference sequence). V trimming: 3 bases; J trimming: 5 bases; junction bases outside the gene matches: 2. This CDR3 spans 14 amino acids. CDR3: CASGGGTGGNTLYF. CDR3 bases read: TGTGCCAGCGGTGGAGGGACAGGGGGAAACACCTTGTAC.

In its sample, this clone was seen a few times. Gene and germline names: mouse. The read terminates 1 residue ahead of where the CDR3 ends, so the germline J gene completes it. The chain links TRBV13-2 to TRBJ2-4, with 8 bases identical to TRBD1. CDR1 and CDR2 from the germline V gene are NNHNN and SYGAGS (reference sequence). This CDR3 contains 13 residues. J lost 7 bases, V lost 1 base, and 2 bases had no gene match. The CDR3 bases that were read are TGTGCCAGCGGTGATCAGGGGGCTGACACCTTGTAC. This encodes CASGDQGADTLY. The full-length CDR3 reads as CASGDQGADTLYF.

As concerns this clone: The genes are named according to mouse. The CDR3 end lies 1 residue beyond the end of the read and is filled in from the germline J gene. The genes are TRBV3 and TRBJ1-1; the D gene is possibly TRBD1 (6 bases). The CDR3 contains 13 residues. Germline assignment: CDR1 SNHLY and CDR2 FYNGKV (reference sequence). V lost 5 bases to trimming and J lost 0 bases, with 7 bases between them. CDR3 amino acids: CASSRDTNTEVFF. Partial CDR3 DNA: TGTGCCAGCAGCCGGGACACAAACACAGAAGTCTTC.

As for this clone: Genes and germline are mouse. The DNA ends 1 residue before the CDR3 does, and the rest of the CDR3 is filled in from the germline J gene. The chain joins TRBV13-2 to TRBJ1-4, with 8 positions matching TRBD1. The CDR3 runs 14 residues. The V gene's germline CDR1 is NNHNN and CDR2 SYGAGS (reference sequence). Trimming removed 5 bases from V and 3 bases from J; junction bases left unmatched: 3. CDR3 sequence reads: CASGRQGTNERLFF. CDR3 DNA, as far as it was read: TGTGCCAGCGGGCGACAGGGGACCAACGAAAGATTATTT.

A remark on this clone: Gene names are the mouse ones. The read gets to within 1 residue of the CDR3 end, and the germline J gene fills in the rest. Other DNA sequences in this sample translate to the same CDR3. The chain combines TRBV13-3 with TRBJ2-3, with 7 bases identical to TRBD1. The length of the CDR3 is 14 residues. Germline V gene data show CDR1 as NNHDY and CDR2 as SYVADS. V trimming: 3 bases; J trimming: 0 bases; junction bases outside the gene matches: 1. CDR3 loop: CASSGDSSAETLYF. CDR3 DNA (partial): TGTGCCAGCAGTGGGGACAGTAGTGCAGAAACGCTGTAT.

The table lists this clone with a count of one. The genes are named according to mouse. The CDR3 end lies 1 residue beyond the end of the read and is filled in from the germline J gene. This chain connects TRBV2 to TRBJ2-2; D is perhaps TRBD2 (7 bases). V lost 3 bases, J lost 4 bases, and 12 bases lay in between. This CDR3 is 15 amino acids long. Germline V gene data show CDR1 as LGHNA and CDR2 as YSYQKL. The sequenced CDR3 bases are TGTGCCAGCAGCCATGGGGGGCGGGGCACCGGGCAGCTCTAC. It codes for CASSHGGRGTGQLY. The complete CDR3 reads CASSHGGRGTGQLYF. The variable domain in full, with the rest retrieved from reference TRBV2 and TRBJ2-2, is DPKIIQKPKYLVAVTGSEKILICEQYLGHNAMYWYRQSAKKPLEFMFSYSYQKLMDNQTASSRFQPQSSKKNHLDLQITALKPDDSATYFCASSHGGRGTGQLYFGEGSKLTVL.

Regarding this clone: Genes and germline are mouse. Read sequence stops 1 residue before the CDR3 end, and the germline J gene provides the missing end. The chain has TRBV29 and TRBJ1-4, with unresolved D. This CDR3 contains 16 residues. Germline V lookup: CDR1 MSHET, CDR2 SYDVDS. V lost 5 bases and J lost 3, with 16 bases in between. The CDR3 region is CASSPTPGKTNERLFF. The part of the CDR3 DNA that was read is TGTGCTAGCAGTCCTACCCCCGGGAAAACCAACGAAAGATTATTT.

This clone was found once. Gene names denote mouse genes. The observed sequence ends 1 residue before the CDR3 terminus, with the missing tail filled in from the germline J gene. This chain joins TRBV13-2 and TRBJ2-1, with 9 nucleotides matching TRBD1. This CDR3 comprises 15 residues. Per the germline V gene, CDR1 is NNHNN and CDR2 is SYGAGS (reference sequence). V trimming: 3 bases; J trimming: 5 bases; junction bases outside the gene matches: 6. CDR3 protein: CASGGHRDRDAEQFF. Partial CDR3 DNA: TGTGCCAGCGGTGGGCACCGGGACAGGGATGCTGAGCAGTTC.

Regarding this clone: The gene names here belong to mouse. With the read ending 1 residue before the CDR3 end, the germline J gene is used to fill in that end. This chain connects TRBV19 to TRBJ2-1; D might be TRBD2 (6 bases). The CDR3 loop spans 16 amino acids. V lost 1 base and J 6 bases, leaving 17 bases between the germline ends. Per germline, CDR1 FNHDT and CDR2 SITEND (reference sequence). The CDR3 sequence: CASSISGGGGFAEQFF. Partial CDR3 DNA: TGTGCCAGCAGTATATCGGGGGGAGGAGGGTTTGCTGAGCAGTTC.

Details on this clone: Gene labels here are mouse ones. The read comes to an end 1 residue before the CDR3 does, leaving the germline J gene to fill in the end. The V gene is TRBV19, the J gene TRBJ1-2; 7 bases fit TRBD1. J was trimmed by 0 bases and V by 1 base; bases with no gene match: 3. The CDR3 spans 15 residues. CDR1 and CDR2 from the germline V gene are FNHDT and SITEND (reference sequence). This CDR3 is CASSIFRGANSDYTF. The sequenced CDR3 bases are TGTGCCAGCAGTATATTCAGGGGGGCAAACTCCGACTACACC.

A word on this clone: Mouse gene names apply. Partial CDR3 DNA: TGTGCCAGCAGTATCTTCGGGGCCTCCGACTACACC. Translating it yields CASSIFGASDYT. The entire CDR3 protein reads CASSIFGASDYTF. This chain uses TRBV19 with TRBJ1-2, with D possibly TRBD1 on 5 matching bases. The read ends 1 residue early relative to the CDR3; the germline J gene fills the gap. The V end lost 2 bases, the J end lost 4 bases, and 9 bases lay between the germline ends. The CDR3 spans 13 residues. In germline, CDR1 is FNHDT, CDR2 SITEND (reference sequence).

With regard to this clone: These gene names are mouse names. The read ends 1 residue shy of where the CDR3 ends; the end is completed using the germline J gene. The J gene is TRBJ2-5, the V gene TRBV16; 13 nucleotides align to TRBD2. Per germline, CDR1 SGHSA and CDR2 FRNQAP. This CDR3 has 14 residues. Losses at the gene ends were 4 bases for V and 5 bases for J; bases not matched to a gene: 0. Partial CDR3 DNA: TGTGCAAGCAGCTGGGACTGGGGGGGAGACACCCAGTAC. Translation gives CASSWDWGGDTQY. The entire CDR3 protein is CASSWDWGGDTQYF.

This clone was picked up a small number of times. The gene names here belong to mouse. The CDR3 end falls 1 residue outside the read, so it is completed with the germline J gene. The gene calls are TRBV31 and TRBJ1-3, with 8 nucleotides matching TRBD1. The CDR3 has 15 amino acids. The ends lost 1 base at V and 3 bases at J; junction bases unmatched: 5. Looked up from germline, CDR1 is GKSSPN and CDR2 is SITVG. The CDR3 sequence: CAWSRSRGLGNTLYF. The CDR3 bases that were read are TGTGCCTGGAGTCGTAGCAGGGGGCTTGGAAATACGCTCTAT.